This T cell receptor (beta chain) was sequenced in a study of T-cell memory formation after mild COVID-19. Study context: Most TCR clusters belonged to a single donor. Study-wide points: Cross-reactive memory apparently joined, as some responding clones appeared in pre-infection memory.

Each CDR3 protein is one row after TCRdb ran MiXCR on the 5' RACE reads. The sample carries hundreds of thousands of distinct CDR3 sequences, 23% recorded once. This clonotype was seen once. The antigen is unknown. Losses at the gene ends were 5 bases for V and 6 bases for J; bases not matched to a gene: 13. CDR3 size: 16 residues. This TCR was recovered from an adult woman who had mild COVID-19 (a few samples of this study predate the infection). Cell type and time point are not known. J is TRBJ2-3 and V is TRBV12-3 or TRBV12-4; TRBD2 matches 8 bases. Sequencing used PBMCs or a T cell subset sorted from them (not recorded which). As DNA, the CDR3 is TGTGCCAGCAGTCCCCGTGTTAGCGGGGTGATGGATACGCAGTATTTT. Protein: CASSPRVSGVMDTQYF.